The 16 T cell receptor beta chains below come from one sample, sequenced in a study of blood T cell repertoires in COVID-19. Using immunoSEQ multiplex PCR, the repertoire was profiled, and TCRdb retains in-frame clones only, with some absent. The sample lists over 120,000 clones, about 79% occurring once. Source material: peripheral blood. The source of these receptors is a man in his sixties with active or convalescent COVID-19.

V gene TRBV10-3 combines with J gene TRBJ1-2; a weak D match, TRBD1 (6 bases). The CDR3 spans 13 residues. Germline V CDR1 and CDR2: ENHRY, SYGVKD. The V end lost 6 bases, the J end lost 8 bases, and 16 bases lay between the germline ends. The CDR3 DNA follows: TGTGCCATCAGGGGAACAGGACAGAGGGGCTACACCTTC. Translating gives CAIRGTGQRGYTF.

This chain uses TRBV7-9 with TRBJ1-2; D call uncertain. The germline V gene has CDR1 SEHNR and CDR2 FQNEAQ (reference sequence). This CDR3 has 12 amino acids. The V end lost 2 bases, the J end lost 9 bases, and 10 bases lay between the germline ends. The CDR3 sequence: CASSLSAGSYTF. The CDR3 region has the DNA TGTGCCAGCAGCTTATCGGCGGGTAGCTACACCTTC.

This clone was recorded once. The V gene is TRBV6-5, the J gene TRBJ1-2; D is uncertain. This CDR3 comprises 13 residues. CDR1 and CDR2 (germline): MNHEY, SVGAGI. V lost 0 bases and J 5 bases, leaving 7 bases between the germline ends. CDR3 protein: CASSYSANYGYTF. The CDR3 region has the DNA TGTGCCAGCAGTTACTCAGCAAATTATGGCTACACCTTC.

The rearrangement joins TRBV7-9 to TRBJ1-3, with 8 positions matching TRBD1. Germline V gives CDR1 SEHNR, CDR2 FQNEAQ (reference sequence). The CDR3 sequence is 15 residues long. J lost 1 base, V lost 4 bases, and 3 bases had no gene match. The CDR3 nucleotides are TGTGCCAGCAGCTCTGGACAGGGTTCTGGAAACACCATATATTTT. This codes for CASSSGQGSGNTIYF.

The V and J genes are TRBV6-6 and TRBJ2-7, with 8 bases fitting TRBD1. CDR3 length: 14 residues. V shed 6 bases and J 3 bases; nucleotides not matched to a gene: 7. The germline V gene encodes CDR1 MNHNY and CDR2 SVGAGI (reference sequence). The CDR3 sequence: CASSMGQEIYEQYV. The CDR3 DNA is TGTGCCAGCAGCATGGGACAGGAAATCTACGAGCAGTACGTC.

The chain uses TRBV24-1 and TRBJ2-3, with no clear D. Germline V lookup: CDR1 KGHDR, CDR2 SFDVKD. V dropped 4 bases and J dropped 6 bases, with 7 bases sitting between them. This CDR3 contains 12 residues. The CDR3 spells CATSEYSDTQYF. The CDR3 nucleotides read TGTGCCACCAGTGAGTACTCCGATACGCAGTATTTT.

This rearrangement joins TRBV5-4 to TRBJ2-1; a weak D match, TRBD2 (5 bases). The V gene lost 5 bases and the J gene lost 8 bases, with 17 bases spanning the gap. This CDR3 is 14 amino acids long. Germline V gives CDR1 SGHNT, CDR2 YYREEE (reference sequence). CDR3 protein: CASSYPDSVDEQFF. The CDR3 coding sequence is TGTGCCAGCAGTTACCCGGACTCGGTCGATGAGCAGTTCTTC.

V is TRBV29-1 and J is TRBJ1-1; 12 bases align to TRBD1. The V segment lost 4 bases and the J segment 6 bases; nucleotides outside the gene matches: 9. The CDR3 spans 15 residues. Per the germline V gene, CDR1 is SQVTM and CDR2 is ANQGSEA. CDR3 DNA sequence: TGCAGCGTTGCGGGACAGGGGGCGGTAATCGCTGAAGCTTTCTTT. Amino acids: CSVAGQGAVIAEAFF.

The rearrangement uses TRBV30 and TRBJ1-4; weak D call: TRBD1 (6 bases). V lost 2 bases and J lost 8, with 12 bases in between. This CDR3 comprises 13 residues. In germline, CDR1 is GTSNPN, CDR2 SVGIG (reference sequence). This chain's CDR3 is CAWSPGVGEKLFF. The CDR3, as DNA: TGTGCCTGGAGTCCAGGGGTTGGCGAAAAACTGTTTTTT.

The chain couples TRBV7-2 to TRBJ2-2, with a possible D match to TRBD2 (5 bases). This CDR3 has 15 amino acids. Trimming took off 1 base at V and 4 bases at J, with 10 bases between the two ends. Germline CDR1 is SGHTA and CDR2 is FQGNSA. The CDR3 loop is CASSLVAGVTGELFF. The CDR3, as DNA: TGTGCCAGCAGCTTAGTGGCCGGGGTCACCGGGGAGCTGTTTTTT.

CDR3 in DNA: TGCAGCGTTGCTTTCGGGGAGACCCAGTACTTC. This encodes CSVAFGETQYF. The V call is TRBV29-1, the J call TRBJ2-5, with D uncertain. CDR1 is SQVTM, CDR2 ANQGSEA, per germline. There are 11 residues in the CDR3. The V gene lost 4 bases and the J gene lost 5 bases, with 8 bases spanning the gap.

The chain recombines TRBV5-1 with TRBJ1-2; TRBD1 agrees at 10 bases. The germline gives CDR1 SGHRS, CDR2 YFSETQ. The CDR3 runs 16 residues. V lost 0 bases, J lost 7 bases, and 9 bases stayed unmatched. Here the CDR3 reads CASSLGGQGTSFGYTF. CDR3 sequence (DNA): TGCGCCAGCAGCTTGGGGGGACAGGGGACATCATTTGGCTACACCTTC.

The V and J genes are TRBV4-3 and TRBJ1-1; D may be TRBD1 (5 bases). Germline-derived CDR1 and CDR2 are LGHNA and YSLEER. The length of the CDR3 is 13 residues. V was trimmed by 1 base and J by 6 bases, leaving 9 bases between them. The CDR3 is CASSQVQGSEAFF. The CDR3 bases are TGCGCCAGCAGCCAAGTCCAGGGATCTGAAGCTTTCTTT.

CDR3 sequence reads: CASRGGDQPQHF. In DNA, the CDR3 is TGTGCCAGCAGGGGAGGAGATCAGCCCCAGCATTTT. V is TRBV6-5 and J is TRBJ1-5, with no clear D. Deletions cut 6 bases from V and 5 bases from J, with 8 bases between. The CDR3 totals 12 residues. Germline-derived CDR1 and CDR2 are MNHEY and SVGAGI.

The rearrangement joins TRBV19 to TRBJ1-1; tentatively, D is TRBD1 (5 bases). Germline V lookup: CDR1 LNHDA, CDR2 SQIVND (reference sequence). Deletions cut 5 bases from V and 0 bases from J, with 10 bases between. The CDR3 spans 14 residues. The CDR3 coding sequence is TGTGCCAGTAGTGCGGGACCGTTGAACACTGAAGCTTTCTTT. Protein: CASSAGPLNTEAFF.

The chain carries TRBV18 and TRBJ2-5; the D is unclear. The CDR3 length is 14 residues. Germline V gene data show CDR1 as KGHSH and CDR2 as LQKENI. Trimming removed 6 bases from V and 2 bases from J, with 13 bases in between. This CDR3 is CASSPTQRQETQYF. As DNA, the CDR3 is TGTGCCAGCTCCCCAACCCAGCGACAAGAGACCCAGTACTTC.